This T cell receptor beta chain appears in the sequencing data of a study of blood T cell repertoires in COVID-19. Background on the study: The United States, Italy and Spain were the sources of the acute and convalescent COVID-19 samples.

A note on this clone: Other DNA sequences in this specimen translate into the identical CDR3.

The ends were cut back, 0 bases at V and 6 bases at J, with 5 bases in the middle. This CDR3 region has 12 residues. Looked up from germline, CDR1 is MNHEY and CDR2 is SVGAGI. Study processing details: The assay estimated nucleated cells by amplifying reference gene primers. The method was immunoSEQ multiplex PCR; TCRdb's version includes in-frame clones alone and lacks a portion of them. That table gives V, J and clone size, and the DNA gave D and trimming. The repertoire holds over 100,000 clones, with 88% as singletons. This receptor was identified in a man in his fifties with acute or convalescent COVID-19. V gene TRBV6-5 combines with J gene TRBJ1-1, with D uncertain. What was sequenced was peripheral blood. Here the CDR3 DNA reads TGTGCCAGCAGTTACTCGAGCTCTGAAGCTTTCTTT. Its translation is CASSYSSSEAFF.